A single sample is the source of the 4 T cell receptor beta chains below, sequenced in a study of response to subunit inactivated influenza vaccine. TCRdb re-derived calls from the RT-PCR reads in MiXCR, one entry per CDR3 protein. The sample consists of roughly 700,000 distinct CDR3 sequences, approximately 15% of them appearing once. Sequences were derived from PBMCs from blood, sampled roughly 2 weeks before vaccination. These receptors were taken from a man aged 50 or older who received an inactivated influenza vaccine.

J is TRBJ2-3 and V is TRBV11-2, with TRBD2 matching 9 bases. The ends lost 2 bases at V and 2 bases at J; junction bases unmatched: 8. Per germline, CDR1 SGHAT and CDR2 FQNNGV. CDR3 length: 17 residues. In DNA, the CDR3 is TGTGCCAGCAGCTTAAGGAACGGCGGGGGGGCCACAGATACGCAGTATTTT. This encodes CASSLRNGGGATDTQYF.

V is TRBV6-2 or TRBV6-3 and J is TRBJ1-4, with unresolved D. Trimming cost V 3 bases and J 8 bases, with 16 bases left between them. The CDR3 totals 15 residues. The germline V gene encodes CDR1 MNHEY and CDR2 SVGEGT. The CDR3 region has the DNA TGTGCCAGCAGTTATAGGAGTCGCCTCAGAGAAAAACTGTTTTTT. Amino acids: CASSYRSRLREKLFF.

The chain joins TRBV20-1 to TRBJ2-3; 8 positions agree with TRBD1. The CDR3 has 18 amino acids. J gave up 0 bases and V 1 base, and 12 bases lay outside the gene matches. Germline assignment: CDR1 DFQATT and CDR2 SNEGSKA (reference sequence). The CDR3 loop is CSARGGPRTGSSTDTQYF. CDR3 DNA: TGCAGTGCTAGAGGTGGACCAAGGACAGGGTCTAGCACAGATACGCAGTATTTT.

This clonotype appeared a few times. CDR3 nucleotides: TGTGCCAGCACGAGCCCTTTGTTCACAGATACGCAGTATTTT. This sequence encodes CASTSPLFTDTQYF. The J gene is TRBJ2-3, the V gene TRBV6-1; D remains unclear. Germline V lookup: CDR1 MNHNS, CDR2 SASEGT. The ends were cut back, 7 bases at V and 2 bases at J, with 13 bases in the middle. CDR3 length equals 14 residues.